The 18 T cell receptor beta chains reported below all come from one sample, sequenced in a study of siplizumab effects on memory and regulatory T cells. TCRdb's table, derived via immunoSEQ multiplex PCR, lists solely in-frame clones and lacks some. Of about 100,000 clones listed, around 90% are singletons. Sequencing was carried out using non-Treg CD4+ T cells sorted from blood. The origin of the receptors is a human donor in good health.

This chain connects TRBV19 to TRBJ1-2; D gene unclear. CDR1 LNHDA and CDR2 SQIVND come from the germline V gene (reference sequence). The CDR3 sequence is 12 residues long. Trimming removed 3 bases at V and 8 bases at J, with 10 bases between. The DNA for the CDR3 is TGTGCCAGTAGTATTCGGTCCCAGGGCTACACCTTC. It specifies CASSIRSQGYTF.

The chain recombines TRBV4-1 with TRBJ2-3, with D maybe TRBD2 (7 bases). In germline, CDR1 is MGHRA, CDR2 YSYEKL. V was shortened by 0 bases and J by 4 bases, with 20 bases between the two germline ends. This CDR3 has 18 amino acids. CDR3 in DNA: TGCGCCAGCAGCCAAGATCATTCGGGGGGCTCATTTCCAGATACGCAGTATTTT. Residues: CASSQDHSGGSFPDTQYF.

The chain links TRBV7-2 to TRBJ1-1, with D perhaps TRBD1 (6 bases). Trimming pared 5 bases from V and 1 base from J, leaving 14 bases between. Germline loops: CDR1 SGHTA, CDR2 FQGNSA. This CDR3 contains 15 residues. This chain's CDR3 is CASSIIQGSNTEAFF. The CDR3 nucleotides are TGTGCCAGCAGCATCATACAGGGTTCGAACACTGAAGCTTTCTTT.

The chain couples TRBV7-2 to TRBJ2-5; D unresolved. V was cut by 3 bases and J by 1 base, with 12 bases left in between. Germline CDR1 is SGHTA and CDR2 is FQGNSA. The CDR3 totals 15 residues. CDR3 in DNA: TGTGCCAGCAGCTTGATGCCGGGCTCCCAAGAGACCCAGTACTTC. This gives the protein CASSLMPGSQETQYF.

The CDR3 nucleotides are TGTGCCAGCAGCGTATCGGGTAATCAGCCCCAGCATTTT. This encodes CASSVSGNQPQHF. The V gene is TRBV9, the J gene TRBJ1-5; D remains unclear. Germline lookup yields CDR1 SGDLS and CDR2 YYNGEE. Trimming took 1 base from V and 4 from J, leaving 6 bases between them. CDR3 length equals 13 residues.

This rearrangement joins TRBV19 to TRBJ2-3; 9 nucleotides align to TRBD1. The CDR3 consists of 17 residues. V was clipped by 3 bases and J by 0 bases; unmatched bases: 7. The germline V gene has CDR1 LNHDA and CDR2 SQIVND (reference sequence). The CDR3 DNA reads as TGTGCCAGTAGTATTACGGACAGGGGTAAGAGCACAGATACGCAGTATTTT. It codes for CASSITDRGKSTDTQYF.

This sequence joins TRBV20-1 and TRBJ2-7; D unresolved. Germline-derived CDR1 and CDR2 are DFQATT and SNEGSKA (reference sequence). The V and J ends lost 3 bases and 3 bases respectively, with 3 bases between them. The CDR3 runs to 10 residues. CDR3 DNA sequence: TGCAGTGCTAGTGACTACGAGCAGTACTTC. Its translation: CSASDYEQYF.

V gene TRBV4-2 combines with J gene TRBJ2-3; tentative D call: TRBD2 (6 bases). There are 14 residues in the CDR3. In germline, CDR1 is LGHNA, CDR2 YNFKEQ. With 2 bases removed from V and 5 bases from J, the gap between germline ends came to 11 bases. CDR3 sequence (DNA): TGTGCCAGCAGCCAAAGGCAGGGAGGAGATACGCAGTATTTT. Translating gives CASSQRQGGDTQYF.

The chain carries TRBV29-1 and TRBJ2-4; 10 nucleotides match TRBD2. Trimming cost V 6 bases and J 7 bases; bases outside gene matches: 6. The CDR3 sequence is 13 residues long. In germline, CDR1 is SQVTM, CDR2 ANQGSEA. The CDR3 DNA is TGCAGCGTCCGCCAAGCGGGAGGGAACATTCAGTACTTC. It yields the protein CSVRQAGGNIQYF.

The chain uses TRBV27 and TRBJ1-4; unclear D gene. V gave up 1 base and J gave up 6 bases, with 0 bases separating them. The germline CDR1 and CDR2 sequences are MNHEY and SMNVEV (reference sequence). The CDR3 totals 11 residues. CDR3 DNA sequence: TGTGCCAGCAGTTTATATGAAAAACTGTTTTTT. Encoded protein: CASSLYEKLFF.

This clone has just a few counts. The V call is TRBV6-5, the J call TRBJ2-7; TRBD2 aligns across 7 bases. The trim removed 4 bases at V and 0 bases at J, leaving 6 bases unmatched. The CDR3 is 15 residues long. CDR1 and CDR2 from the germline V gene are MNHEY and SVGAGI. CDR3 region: CASSLTSSSSYEQYF. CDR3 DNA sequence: TGTGCCAGCAGTTTGACTAGCAGCAGCTCCTACGAGCAGTACTTC.

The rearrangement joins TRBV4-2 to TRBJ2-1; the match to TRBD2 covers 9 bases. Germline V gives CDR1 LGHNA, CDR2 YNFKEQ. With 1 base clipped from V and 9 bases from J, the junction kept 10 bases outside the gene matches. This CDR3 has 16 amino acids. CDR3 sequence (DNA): TGTGCCAGCAGCCAAGGGATTAGCGGGAGTAAGGGTGAGCAGTTCTTC. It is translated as CASSQGISGSKGEQFF.

The CDR3 DNA reads as TGTGCCAGCTCACCAGCCAGGAGCACAGATACGCAGTATTTT. Protein sequence: CASSPARSTDTQYF. This chain joins TRBV18 and TRBJ2-3; no definite D call. CDR3 length: 14 amino acids. The germline V gene has CDR1 KGHSH and CDR2 LQKENI. The V end lost 2 bases, the J end lost 0 bases, and 6 bases lay between the germline ends. The full variable domain, rest sourced from reference TRBV18 and TRBJ2-3, is NAGVMQNPRHLVRRRGQEARLRCSPMKGHSHVYWYRQLPEEGLKFMVYLQKENIIDESGMPKERFSAEFPKEGPSILRIQQVVRGDSAAYFCASSPARSTDTQYFGPGTRLTVL.

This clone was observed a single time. The CDR3 loop reads CASSMTGLGEQYF. The CDR3 DNA follows: TGTGCCAGCAGCATGACAGGTTTGGGAGAGCAGTACTTC. The chain is built from TRBV11-2 and TRBJ2-7; TRBD1 might be the D (6 bases). Per the germline V gene, CDR1 is SGHAT and CDR2 is FQNNGV. The ends were cut back, 5 bases at V and 7 bases at J, with 15 bases in the middle. The CDR3 has 13 amino acids.

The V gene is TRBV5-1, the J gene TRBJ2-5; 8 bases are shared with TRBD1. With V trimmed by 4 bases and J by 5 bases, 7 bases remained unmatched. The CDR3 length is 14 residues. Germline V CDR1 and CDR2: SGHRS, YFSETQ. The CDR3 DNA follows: TGCGCCAGCAGCCCACGGACAGGGACGGAGACCCAGTACTTC. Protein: CASSPRTGTETQYF.

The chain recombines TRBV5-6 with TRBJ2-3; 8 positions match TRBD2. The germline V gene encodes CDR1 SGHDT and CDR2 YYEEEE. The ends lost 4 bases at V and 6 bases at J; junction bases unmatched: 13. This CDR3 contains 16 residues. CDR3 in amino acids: CASSASGPGLSDTQYF. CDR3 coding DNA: TGTGCCAGCAGCGCTAGCGGGCCGGGGTTGAGTGATACGCAGTATTTT.

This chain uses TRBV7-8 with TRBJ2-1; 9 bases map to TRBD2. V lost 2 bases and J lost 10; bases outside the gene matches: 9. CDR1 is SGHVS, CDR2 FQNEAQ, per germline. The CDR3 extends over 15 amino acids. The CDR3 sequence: CASSLLREGRGEQFF. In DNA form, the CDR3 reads TGTGCCAGCAGCTTACTGCGGGAGGGCCGTGGAGAGCAGTTCTTC.

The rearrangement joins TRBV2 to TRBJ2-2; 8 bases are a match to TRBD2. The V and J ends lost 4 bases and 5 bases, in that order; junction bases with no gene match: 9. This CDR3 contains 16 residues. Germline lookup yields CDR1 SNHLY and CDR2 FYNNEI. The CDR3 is CASSALSGSVTGELFF. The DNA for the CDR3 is TGTGCCAGCAGTGCGTTAAGCGGGAGTGTAACCGGGGAGCTGTTTTTT.